Reported below is one T cell receptor beta chain. No antigen is known for it. This sample was taken from a study of T-cell memory formation after mild COVID-19. Study at large: Largely, the TCR clusters proved donor specific.

Notes on the study in general: Memory sampled before infection contained some responding clones, suggesting cross-reactive memory joined. The main location of contracting CD4+ clones was CM and EM, and that of contracting CD8+ clones was EMRA.

The V end was cut by 3 bases, the J end by 5 bases, with 16 bases between. Germline CDR1 reads SNHLY; CDR2 reads FYNNEI. The CDR3 extends over 15 amino acids. The TCR alpha and TCR beta cDNA libraries, bearing sample barcodes and UMIs, were generated by 5'RACE using constant-segment primers. MiXCR was run by TCRdb on the 5' RACE reads, yielding one entry per CDR3 protein. The data hold nearly 110,000 distinct CDR3 sequences, with roughly 14% observed a single time. Sequenced input: PBMCs or a T cell subset sorted from them (not recorded which). The chain carries TRBV2 and TRBJ2-5, with D tentatively TRBD2 (7 bases). The clonotype comes from a man younger than 35 who had mild COVID-19 (a few samples of this study predate the infection). Cell type and time point are not known. The CDR3 sequence is CASSDLPGEGETQYF. The DNA of the CDR3 is TGTGCCAGCAGTGATCTCCCAGGGGAGGGGGAGACCCAGTACTTC.